The present TCR beta chain was sequenced within a study of blood T cell repertoires in COVID-19. For the study at large: Material from acute and convalescent COVID-19 was sourced from the United States, Italy and Spain. T cells, B-cell-depleted T cells, or PBMCs supplied cDNA or gDNA.

The CDR3 sequence is 15 residues long. The V gene's germline CDR1 is LNHDA and CDR2 SQIVND (reference sequence). Trimming removed 3 bases at V and 0 bases at J, with 11 bases between. Assay used: immunoSEQ multiplex PCR; TCRdb lists only in-frame clones, some missing. This sample has a few hundred thousand clones; 90% occur once, and the top ten carry roughly 2%. The sample taken for sequencing was peripheral blood. The chain has TRBV19 and TRBJ1-2; the D is unclear. The TCR comes from a woman aged 55-69 years with COVID-19, enrolled during active disease. As DNA, the CDR3 is TGTGCCAGTAGTATCGTTCCCTCAGCTAACTATGGCTACACCTTC. Translation: CASSIVPSANYGYTF.